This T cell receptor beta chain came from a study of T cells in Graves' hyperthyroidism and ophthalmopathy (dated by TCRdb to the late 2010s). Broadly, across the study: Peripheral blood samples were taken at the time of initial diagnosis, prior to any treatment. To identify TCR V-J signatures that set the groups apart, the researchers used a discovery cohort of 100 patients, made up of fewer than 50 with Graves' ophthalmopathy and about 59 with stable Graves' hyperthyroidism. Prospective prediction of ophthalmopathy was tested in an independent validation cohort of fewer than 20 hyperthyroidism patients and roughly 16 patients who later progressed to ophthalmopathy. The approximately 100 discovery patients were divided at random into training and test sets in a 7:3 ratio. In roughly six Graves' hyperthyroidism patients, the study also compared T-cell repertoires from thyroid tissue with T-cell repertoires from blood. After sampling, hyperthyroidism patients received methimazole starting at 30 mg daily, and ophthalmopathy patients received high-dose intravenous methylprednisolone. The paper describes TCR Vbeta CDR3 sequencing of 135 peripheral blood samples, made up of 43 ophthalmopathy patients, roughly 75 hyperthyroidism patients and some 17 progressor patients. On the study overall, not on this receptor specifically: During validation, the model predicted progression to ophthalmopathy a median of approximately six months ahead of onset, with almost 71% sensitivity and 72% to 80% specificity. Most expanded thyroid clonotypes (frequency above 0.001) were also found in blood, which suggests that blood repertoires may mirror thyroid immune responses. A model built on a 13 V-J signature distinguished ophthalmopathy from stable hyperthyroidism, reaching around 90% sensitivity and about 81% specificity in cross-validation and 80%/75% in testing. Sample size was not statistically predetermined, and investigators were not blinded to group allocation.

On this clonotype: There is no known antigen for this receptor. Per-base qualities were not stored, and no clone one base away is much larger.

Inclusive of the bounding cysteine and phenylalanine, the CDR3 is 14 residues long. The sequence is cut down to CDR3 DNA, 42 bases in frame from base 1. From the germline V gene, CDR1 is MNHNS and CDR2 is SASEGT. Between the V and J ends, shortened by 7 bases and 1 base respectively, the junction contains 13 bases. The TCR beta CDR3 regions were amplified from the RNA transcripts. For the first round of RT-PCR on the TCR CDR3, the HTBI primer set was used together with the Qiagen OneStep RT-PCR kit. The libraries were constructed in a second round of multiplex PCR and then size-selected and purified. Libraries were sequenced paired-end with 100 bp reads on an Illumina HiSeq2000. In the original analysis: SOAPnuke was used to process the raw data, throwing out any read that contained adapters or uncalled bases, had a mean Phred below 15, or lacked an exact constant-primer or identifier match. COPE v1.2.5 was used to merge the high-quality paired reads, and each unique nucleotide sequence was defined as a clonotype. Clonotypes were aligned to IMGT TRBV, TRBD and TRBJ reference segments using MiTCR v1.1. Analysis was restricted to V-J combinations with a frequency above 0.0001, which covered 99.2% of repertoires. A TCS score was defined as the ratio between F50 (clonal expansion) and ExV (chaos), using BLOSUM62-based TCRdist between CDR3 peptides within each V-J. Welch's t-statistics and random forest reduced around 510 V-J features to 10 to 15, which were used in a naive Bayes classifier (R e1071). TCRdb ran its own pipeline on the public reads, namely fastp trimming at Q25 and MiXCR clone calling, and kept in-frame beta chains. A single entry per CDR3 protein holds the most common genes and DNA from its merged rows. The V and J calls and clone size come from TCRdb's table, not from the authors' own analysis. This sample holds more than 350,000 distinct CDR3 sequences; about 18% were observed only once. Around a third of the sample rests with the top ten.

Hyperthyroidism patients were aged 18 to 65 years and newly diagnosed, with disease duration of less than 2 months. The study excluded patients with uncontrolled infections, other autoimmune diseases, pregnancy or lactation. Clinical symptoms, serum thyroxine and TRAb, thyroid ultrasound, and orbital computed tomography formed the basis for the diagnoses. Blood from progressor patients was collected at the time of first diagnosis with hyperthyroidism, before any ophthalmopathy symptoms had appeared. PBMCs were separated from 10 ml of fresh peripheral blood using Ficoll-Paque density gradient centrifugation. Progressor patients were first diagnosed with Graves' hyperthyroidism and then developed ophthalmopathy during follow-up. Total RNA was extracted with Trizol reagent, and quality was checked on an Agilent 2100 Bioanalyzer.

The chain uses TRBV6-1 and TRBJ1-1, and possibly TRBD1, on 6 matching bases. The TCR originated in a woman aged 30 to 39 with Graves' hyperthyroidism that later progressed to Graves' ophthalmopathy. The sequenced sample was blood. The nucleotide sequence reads TGTGCCAGCACACCGGACAGAACGAACACTGAAGCTTTCTTT. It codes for CASTPDRTNTEAFF.